Below, 6 T cell receptor beta chains from the same sample are listed, as sequenced in a study of T cell repertoires in cytomegalovirus infection. TCRdb redid the calling of the reads with MiXCR, one entry per CDR3 protein. This sample has 680,000 or so distinct CDR3 sequences, with 35% to 40% found just once. The sequenced sample was PBMCs. Receptors originate from a human donor in good health (CMV status not recorded). Some clones in this sample may be carry-over from other donors' samples.

V usage is TRBV7-3 and J usage is TRBJ1-1; 8 nucleotides line up with TRBD1. Germline V gene lookup returns CDR1 SGHTA and CDR2 FQGTGA. The CDR3 is made up of 14 amino acids. The junction had 9 bases not matched to a gene; V was cut back by 5 bases and J by 7 bases. In DNA form, the CDR3 reads TGTGCCAGCAGCACAGACAGGGGAACGAGTGAAGCTTTCTTT. Its translation: CASSTDRGTSEAFF.

This clonotype was observed a handful of times. This chain links TRBV12-3 or TRBV12-4 with TRBJ1-5; tentative D call: TRBD1 (6 bases). CDR3 size: 15 residues. V lost 4 bases and J lost 4, with 14 bases in between. The CDR3 region has the DNA TGTGCCAGCAGTTCAACCATGGGGGCTAATCAGCCCCAGCATTTT. It encodes CASSSTMGANQPQHF.

The rearrangement joins TRBV30 to TRBJ2-2; no clear D. The CDR3 runs to 12 residues. Germline assignment: CDR1 GTSNPN and CDR2 SVGIG (reference sequence). V was shortened by 2 bases and J by 6 bases, with 7 bases between the two germline ends. CDR3 region: CAWSPPAGELFF. DNA for the CDR3: TGTGCCTGGAGTCCCCCGGCCGGGGAGCTGTTTTTT.

The rearrangement links TRBV27 to TRBJ1-1; a possible D gene is TRBD1 (6 bases). In germline, CDR1 is MNHEY, CDR2 SMNVEV (reference sequence). This CDR3 region has 13 residues. V was pared by 6 bases and J by 6 bases, with 14 bases between. CDR3 residues: CASRGRGDAEAFF. The CDR3 DNA follows: TGTGCCAGCAGGGGGAGGGGGGACGCTGAAGCTTTCTTT.

The rearrangement links TRBV19 to TRBJ1-6, with unresolved D. The CDR3 contains 16 residues. CDR1 and CDR2 from the germline V gene are LNHDA and SQIVND (reference sequence). V was shortened by 5 bases and J by 0 bases, with 11 bases between the two germline ends. The CDR3 spells CASSPQRSSYNSPLHF. The CDR3 bases are TGTGCCAGTAGTCCCCAGCGGAGCTCCTATAATTCACCCCTCCACTTT.

This sequence joins TRBV11-3 and TRBJ2-2, with unresolved D. Germline V gives CDR1 SGHNT, CDR2 YENEEA. The CDR3 consists of 16 residues. V was shortened by 2 bases and J by 0 bases, with 10 bases between the two germline ends. CDR3 sequence: CASSLISQTNTGELFF. As DNA, the CDR3 is TGTGCCAGCAGCTTAATTAGCCAAACGAACACCGGGGAGCTGTTTTTT.